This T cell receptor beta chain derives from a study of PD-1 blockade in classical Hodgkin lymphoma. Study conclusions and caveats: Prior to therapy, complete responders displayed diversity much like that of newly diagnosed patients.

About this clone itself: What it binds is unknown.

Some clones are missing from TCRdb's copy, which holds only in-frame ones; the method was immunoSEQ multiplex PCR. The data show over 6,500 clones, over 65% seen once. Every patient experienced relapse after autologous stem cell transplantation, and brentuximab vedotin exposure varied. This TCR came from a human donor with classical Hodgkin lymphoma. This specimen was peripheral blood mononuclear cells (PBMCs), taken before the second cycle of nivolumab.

The CDR3 coding sequence is TGTGCCAGCAGCCAAGGACAGGGGAGCTCCTACGAGCAGTACTTC. It yields the protein CASSQGQGSSYEQYF. The chain joins TRBV14 to TRBJ2-7; 8 positions agree with TRBD1. V lost 1 base, J lost 0 bases, and 2 bases stayed unmatched. The CDR3 covers 15 residues. Germline assignment: CDR1 SGHDN and CDR2 FVKESK.